This TCR beta chain came from a study of blood T cell repertoires in COVID-19. Here immunoSEQ multiplex PCR was the method, and the copy in TCRdb shows in-frame clones only, minus some. This sample has roughly 180,000 clones, with approximately 84% found just once. CDR3 size: 12 residues. Germline values: CDR1 WSHSY, CDR2 SAAADI. The V segment lost 6 bases and the J segment 3 bases; nucleotides outside the gene matches: 2. The specimen was PBMCs or T cells enriched from blood (not recorded which). The origin of this receptor is a woman in her 40s with acute COVID-19. The rearrangement joins TRBV10-2 to TRBJ2-7; 7 bases agree with TRBD1. CDR3 region: CASSGDSYEQYF. The CDR3 DNA reads TGCGCCAGCAGCGGGGACAGCTACGAGCAGTACTTC.